This T cell receptor (beta chain) was sequenced for a study of vaccination and CD4 T cells after COVID-19. Germline V gene lookup returns CDR1 MNHEY and CDR2 SVGEGT. Germline trimming cut 2 bases from V and 1 base from J; bases unmatched to any gene: 10. This CDR3 has 17 residues. This clonotype is labeled as medium-sized. Antigen unknown. Treatment given: roughly 10-day PBMC culture with coronavirus spike peptide pools or control peptides (ViraFEST assay). Cultured CD4+ T-cell DNA underwent Oncomine TCR Beta short-read sequencing. TCRdb called the PCR reads again in MiXCR, with one record for every CDR3 protein. Counted here are around 7,000 distinct CDR3 sequences, approximately 66% occurring once; the ten biggest clones make up approximately 22%.

The TCR comes from a human donor who had recovered from COVID-19. The chain couples TRBV6-2 or TRBV6-3 to TRBJ2-7; 8 nucleotides match TRBD1. Sample: CD4+ T cells from blood, cultured in vitro. CDR3 bases: TGTGCCAGCAGTTACGGATCGACAGGGGACTTGTCCTACGAGCAGTACTTC. The encoded protein is CASSYGSTGDLSYEQYF.